This TCR beta chain was sequenced for a study of CD8 T cells in Susac syndrome. V was clipped by 4 bases and J by 1 base; unmatched bases: 10. This CDR3 comprises 19 residues. TEMRA cells were enriched by FACS, and CD4+ and CD8+ T cells were negatively isolated. A note on this clonotype: The target antigen is unknown.

General observations from the study: TCR sequencing and HLA analysis covered a relatively small number of individuals.

Reverse transcription used roughly 0.5 to 1 ug RNA and random hexamers. By means of immunoSEQ multiplex PCR, TCR beta CDR3 spanning 54 Vbeta and 13 Jbeta underwent amplification. TCRdb re-called the immunoSEQ multiplex PCR reads with MiXCR, one entry per CDR3 protein. The sample consists of about 300,000 distinct CDR3 sequences, about 82% of them appearing once. The rearrangement joins TRBV12-3 or TRBV12-4 to TRBJ2-3, with 14 bases fitting TRBD2. This TCR was recovered from a human donor with multiple sclerosis. Sequencing was carried out using CD8+ T cells from PBMCs. The CDR3 protein is CASSYWGLAGVTGTDTQYF. Here the CDR3 DNA reads TGTGCCAGCAGTTATTGGGGACTAGCGGGAGTAACGGGCACAGATACGCAGTATTTT.